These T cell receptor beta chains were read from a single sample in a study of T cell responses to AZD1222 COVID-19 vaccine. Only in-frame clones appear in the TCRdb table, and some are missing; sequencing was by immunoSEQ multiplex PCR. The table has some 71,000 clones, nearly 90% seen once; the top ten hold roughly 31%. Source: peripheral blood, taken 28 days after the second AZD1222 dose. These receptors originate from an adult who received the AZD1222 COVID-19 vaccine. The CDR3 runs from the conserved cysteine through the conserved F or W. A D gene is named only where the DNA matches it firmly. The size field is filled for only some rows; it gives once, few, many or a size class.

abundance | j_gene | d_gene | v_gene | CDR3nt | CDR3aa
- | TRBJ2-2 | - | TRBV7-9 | TGTGCCAGCAGCTCAAGGGCAGTCACGAACACCGGGGAGCTGTTTTTT | CASSSRAVTNTGELFF
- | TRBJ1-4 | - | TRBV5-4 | TGTGCCAGCAGCCCCGGCTTCGGAAAACAAGGTGAAAAACTGTTTTTT | CASSPGFGKQGEKLFF
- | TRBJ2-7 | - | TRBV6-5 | TGTGCCAGCAGTCGAAACCTTGGGGAGCAGTACTTC | CASSRNLGEQYF
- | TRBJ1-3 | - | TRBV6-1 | TGTGCCAGCAGTGAAACAGGTGTCGGAAACACCATATATTTT | CASSETGVGNTIYF
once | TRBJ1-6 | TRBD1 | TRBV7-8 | TGTGCCAGCAGCCTGGACAGGGGCGGTCGGTCACTCCTCCACTTT | CASSLDRGGRSLLHF
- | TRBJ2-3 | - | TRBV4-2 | TGTGCCAGCAGCCAAGAGAGGGATACGCAGTATTTT | CASSQERDTQYF
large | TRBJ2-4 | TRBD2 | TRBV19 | TGTGCCAGTAGTCCCTGGGGCCAGCGGGAGGGGCACATTCAGTACTTC | CASSPWGQREGHIQYF
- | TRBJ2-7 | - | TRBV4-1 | TGCGCCAGCAGCCAAGAGGGGGCCTCTGGCGTCGAGCAGTACTTC | CASSQEGASGVEQYF
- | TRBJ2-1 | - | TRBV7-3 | TGTGCCAGCAGTTTCGACAGTTCCTACAATGAGCAGTTCTTC | CASSFDSSYNEQFF
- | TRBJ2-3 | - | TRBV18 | TGTGCCAGCTCCCGAGAGACCCCGGATACGCAGTATTTT | CASSRETPDTQYF
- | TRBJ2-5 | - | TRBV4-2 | TGTGCCAGCAGCCAAGATTTAAGGGAGACCCAGTACTTC | CASSQDLRETQYF
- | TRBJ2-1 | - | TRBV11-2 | TGTGCCAGCAGCTTAGATGGGTACAATGAGCAGTTCTTC | CASSLDGYNEQFF
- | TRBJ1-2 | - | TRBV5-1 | TGCGCCAGCAGCTTGGACCTTTTAAACTATGGCTACACCTTC | CASSLDLLNYGYTF
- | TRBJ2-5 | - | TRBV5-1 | TGCGCCAGCAGCTTACCCGGAGAGACCCAGTACTTC | CASSLPGETQYF
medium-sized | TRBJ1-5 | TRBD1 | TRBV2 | TGTGCCAGCAGTGGACAGGGGGGTCGGAGCAATCAGCCCCAGCATTTT | CASSGQGGRSNQPQHF
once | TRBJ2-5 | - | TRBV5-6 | TGTGCCAGCAGCTTGGCACTAGCCGGGGCGGAGACCCAGTACTTC | CASSLALAGAETQYF
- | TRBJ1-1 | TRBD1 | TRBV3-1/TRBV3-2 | TGTGCCAGCAGCCAAGAACTTGCACAGGGGGCGGGTATGAACACTGAAGCTTTCTTT | CASSQELAQGAGMNTEAFF
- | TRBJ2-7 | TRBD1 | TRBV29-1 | TGCAGCGTCAAAGGGACAGGGACCTACGAGCAGTACTTC | CSVKGTGTYEQYF
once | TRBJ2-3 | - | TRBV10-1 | TGCGCCAGCAGTGGTTCAGATACGCAGTATTTT | CASSGSDTQYF
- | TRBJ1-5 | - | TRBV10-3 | TGTGCCATCAGTGAGGACGAAAATAGCAATCAGCCCCAGCATTTT | CAISEDENSNQPQHF
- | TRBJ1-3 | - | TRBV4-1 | TGCGCCAGCAGCCCAGGGGCGAGTCTTGGAAACACCATATATTTT | CASSPGASLGNTIYF
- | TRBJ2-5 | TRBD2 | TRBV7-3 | TGTGCCAGCAGCCTAGGACTAGCGGGAAGTTTCCAAGAGACCCAGTACTTC | CASSLGLAGSFQETQYF
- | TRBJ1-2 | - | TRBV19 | TGTGCCAGTAGAACAAGGGACCGTCAGGCTGGCTACACCTTC | CASRTRDRQAGYTF
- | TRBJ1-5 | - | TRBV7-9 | TGTGCCAGCAGCAGAGGGGACAATCAGCCCCAGCATTTT | CASSRGDNQPQHF
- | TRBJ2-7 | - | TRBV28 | TGTGCCAGCAGCTCGCGGATGATTGCGTCGAGCGGACAAATCTACGAGCAGTACTTC | CASSSRMIASSGQIYEQYF
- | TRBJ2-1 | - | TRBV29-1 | TGCATCTCTTTGGGGTCCTACAATGAGCAGTTCTTC | CISLGSYNEQFF
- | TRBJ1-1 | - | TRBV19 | TGTGCCAGTAGTATCCGGTACCGGGACACTGAAGCTTTCTTT | CASSIRYRDTEAFF
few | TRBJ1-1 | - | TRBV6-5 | TGTGCCAGCAAGACTACATTGGGGCTCGCTGAAGCTTTCTTT | CASKTTLGLAEAFF
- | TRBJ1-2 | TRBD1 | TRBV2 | TGTGCCAGCAGTCCCGGGACAGACTATGGCTACACCTTC | CASSPGTDYGYTF
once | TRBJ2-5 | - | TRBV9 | TGTGCCAGCAGCCCAGTTGGCCGGAGCGAGACCCAGTACTTC | CASSPVGRSETQYF
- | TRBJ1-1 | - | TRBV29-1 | TGCAGCGTTGCAACTGCAAACACTGAAGCTTTCTTT | CSVATANTEAFF
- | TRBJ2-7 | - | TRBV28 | TGTGCCAGCAGTTTACTGGCAGGGAACTACGAGCAGTACTTC | CASSLLAGNYEQYF
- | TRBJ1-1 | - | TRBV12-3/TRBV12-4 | TGTGCCAGCAGACGGGCTAACACTGAAGCTTTCTTT | CASRRANTEAFF
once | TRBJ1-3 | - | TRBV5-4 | TGTGCCAGCAGCTCGGGGAACTCTGGAAACACCATATATTTT | CASSSGNSGNTIYF
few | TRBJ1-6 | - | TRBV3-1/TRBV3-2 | TGTGCCAGCAGCCAATCGGACGGGGGGCTCGGGTCACCCCTCCACTTT | CASSQSDGGLGSPLHF
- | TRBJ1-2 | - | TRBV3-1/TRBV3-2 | TGTGCCAGCAGCCAAGATATACAGGCTTTCTATGGCTACACCTTC | CASSQDIQAFYGYTF
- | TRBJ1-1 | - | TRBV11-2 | TGTGCCAGCAGCTTGCGAATATATTCGGGGACTGAAGCTTTCTTT | CASSLRIYSGTEAFF
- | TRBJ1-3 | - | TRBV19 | TGTGCCAGTAGCGAAGGGGTTGGAAACACCATATATTTT | CASSEGVGNTIYF
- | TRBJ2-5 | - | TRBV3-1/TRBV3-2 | TGTGCCAGCAGCCAAGACCAGGGATGGTTCCAAGAGACCCAGTACTTC | CASSQDQGWFQETQYF
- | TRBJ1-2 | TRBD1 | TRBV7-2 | TGTGCCAGCAGCTTAGGCGGACAGGGGGCAAGGGGCTACACCTTC | CASSLGGQGARGYTF
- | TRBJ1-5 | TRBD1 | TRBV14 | TGTGCCAGCAGCCAGCCCAATTTCGAGAGGATGGGACAGGGGAGGACCTATAGCAATCAGCCCCAGCATTTT | CASSQPNFERMGQGRTYSNQPQHF
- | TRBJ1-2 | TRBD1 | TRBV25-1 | TGTGCCAGCAGCCCGGGACAGGGTTCTCGGTATGGCTACACCTTC | CASSPGQGSRYGYTF
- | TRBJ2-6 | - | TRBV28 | TGTGCCAGCAGTCCCTACGCCAGGAGCTCTGGGGCCAACGTCCTGACTTTC | CASSPYARSSGANVLTF
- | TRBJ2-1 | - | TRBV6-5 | TGTGCCAGCAGTTACTCTGGACAGGGAGGGGAGCAGTTCTTC | CASSYSGQGGEQFF
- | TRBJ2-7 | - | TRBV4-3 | TGCGCCAGCAGCCAAGATTCAGGGAGCTCCTACGAGCAGTACTTC | CASSQDSGSSYEQYF
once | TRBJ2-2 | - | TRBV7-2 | TGTGCCAGCAGCTTGGTTAGCGGGAACACCGGGGAGCTGTTTTTT | CASSLVSGNTGELFF
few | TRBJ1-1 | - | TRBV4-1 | TGCGCCAGCAGCCAAGATGGGCCCCCGGCGGGGAGCACTGAAGCTTTCTTT | CASSQDGPPAGSTEAFF
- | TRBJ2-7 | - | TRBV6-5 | TGTGCCAGCAGTCCGGGGCAGGGTTCCTACGAGCAGTACTTC | CASSPGQGSYEQYF
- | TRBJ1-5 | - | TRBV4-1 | TGCGCCAGCAGCGCCAACCCCGCAGGATCCAATCAGCCCCAGCATTTT | CASSANPAGSNQPQHF
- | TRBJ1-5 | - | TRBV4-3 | TGCGCCAGCAGCCAAGATTTGGGCAGGGATAGCAATCAGCCCCAGCATTTT | CASSQDLGRDSNQPQHF
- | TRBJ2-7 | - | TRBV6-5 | TGTGCCAGCAGTTCCCAGGGTCTCCCCGGGGACTTC | CASSSQGLPGDF
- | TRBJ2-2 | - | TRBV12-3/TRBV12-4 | TGTGCCAGCAGTACTAGGGTTATCGGGGAGCTGTTTTTT | CASSTRVIGELFF
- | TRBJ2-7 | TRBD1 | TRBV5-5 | TGTGCCAGCAGCTTACCAGGGGGATACGAGCAGTACTTC | CASSLPGGYEQYF
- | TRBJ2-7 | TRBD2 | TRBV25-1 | TGTGCCAGCACCTTGACTAGCGGGACCTACGAGCAGTACTTC | CASTLTSGTYEQYF
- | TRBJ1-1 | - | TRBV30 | TGTGCCTATAACCGGGTTGAAGCTTTCTTT | CAYNRVEAFF
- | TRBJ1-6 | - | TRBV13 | TGTGCCAGCAGCCCTCGGGGAGGACATCTCCACTTT | CASSPRGGHLHF
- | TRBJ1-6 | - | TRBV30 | TGTGCCTGGAGATTGCAGGCGTCACCCCTCCACTTT | CAWRLQASPLHF
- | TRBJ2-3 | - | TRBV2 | TGTGCCAGCCTAGGCATCTTGACAGATACGCAGTATTTT | CASLGILTDTQYF
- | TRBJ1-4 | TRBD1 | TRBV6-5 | TGTGCCAGTAGCAACTCCGGGACAGGTTTTTTT | CASSNSGTGFF